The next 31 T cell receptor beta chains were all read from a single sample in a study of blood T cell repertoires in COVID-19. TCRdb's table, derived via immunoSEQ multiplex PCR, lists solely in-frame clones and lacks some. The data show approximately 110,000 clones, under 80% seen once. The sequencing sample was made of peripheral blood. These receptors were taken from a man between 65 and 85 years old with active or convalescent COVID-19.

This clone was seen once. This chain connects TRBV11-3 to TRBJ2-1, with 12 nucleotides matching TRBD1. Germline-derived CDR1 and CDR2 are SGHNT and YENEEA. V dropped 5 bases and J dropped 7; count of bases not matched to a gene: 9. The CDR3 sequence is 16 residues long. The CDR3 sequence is CASSISGQGAHNEQFF. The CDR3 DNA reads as TGTGCCAGCAGCATTTCGGGACAGGGGGCGCATAATGAGCAGTTCTTC.

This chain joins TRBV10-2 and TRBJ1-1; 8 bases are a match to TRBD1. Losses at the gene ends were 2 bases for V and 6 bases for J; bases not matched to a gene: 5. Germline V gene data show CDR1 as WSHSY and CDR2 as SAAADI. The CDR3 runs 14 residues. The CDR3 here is CASSERGRGPEAFF. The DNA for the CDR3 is TGCGCCAGCAGTGAGAGGGGCAGGGGGCCTGAAGCTTTCTTT.

CDR3 nucleotides: TGTGCCAGCAGCGCCCAAGCAACGCTAGCGGGAGACACCGGGGAGCTGTTTTTT. This sequence encodes CASSAQATLAGDTGELFF. The chain couples TRBV7-9 to TRBJ2-2; 10 bases line up with TRBD2. Looked up from germline, CDR1 is SEHNR and CDR2 is FQNEAQ (reference sequence). This CDR3 comprises 18 residues. Germline trimming cut 5 bases from V and 3 bases from J; bases unmatched to any gene: 12.

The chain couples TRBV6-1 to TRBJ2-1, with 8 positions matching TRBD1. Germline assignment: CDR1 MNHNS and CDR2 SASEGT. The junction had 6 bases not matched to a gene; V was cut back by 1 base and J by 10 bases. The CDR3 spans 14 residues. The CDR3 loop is CASSEDVRGHEQFF. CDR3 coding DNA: TGTGCCAGCAGTGAAGATGTCAGGGGGCACGAGCAGTTCTTC.

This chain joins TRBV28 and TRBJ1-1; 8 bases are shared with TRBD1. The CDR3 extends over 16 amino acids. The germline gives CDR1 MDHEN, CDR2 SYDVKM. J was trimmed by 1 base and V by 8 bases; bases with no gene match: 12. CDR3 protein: CASEGRGRRGNTEAFF. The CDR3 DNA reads TGTGCCAGCGAGGGCAGGGGGCGGCGGGGGAACACTGAAGCTTTCTTT.

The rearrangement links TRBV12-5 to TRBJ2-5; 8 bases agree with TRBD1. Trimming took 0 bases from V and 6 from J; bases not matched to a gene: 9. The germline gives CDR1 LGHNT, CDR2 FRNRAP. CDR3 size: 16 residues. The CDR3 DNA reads TGTGCTAGTGGTTTGGTACTGGGCAGGGGGCTTCAGACCCAGTACTTC. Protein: CASGLVLGRGLQTQYF.

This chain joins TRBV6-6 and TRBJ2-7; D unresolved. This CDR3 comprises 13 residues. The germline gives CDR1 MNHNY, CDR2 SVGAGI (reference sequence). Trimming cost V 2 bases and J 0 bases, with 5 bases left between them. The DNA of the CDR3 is TGTGCCAGCAGTTACCGAGGCTCCTACGAGCAGTACTTC. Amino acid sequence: CASSYRGSYEQYF.

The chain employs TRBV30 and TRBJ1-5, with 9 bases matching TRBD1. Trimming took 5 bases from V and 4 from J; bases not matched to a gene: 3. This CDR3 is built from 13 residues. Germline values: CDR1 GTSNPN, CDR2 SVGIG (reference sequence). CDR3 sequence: CAWGDRANQPQHF. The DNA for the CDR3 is TGTGCCTGGGGGGACAGGGCTAATCAGCCCCAGCATTTT.

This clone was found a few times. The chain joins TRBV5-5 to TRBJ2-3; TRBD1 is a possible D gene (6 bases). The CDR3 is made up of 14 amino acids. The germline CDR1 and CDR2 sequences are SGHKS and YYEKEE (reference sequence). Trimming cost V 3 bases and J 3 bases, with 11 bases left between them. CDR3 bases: TGTGCCAGCAGCTCGAGGACAGCAACAGATACGCAGTATTTT. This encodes CASSSRTATDTQYF.

The CDR3 DNA reads as TGTGCCAGCAGCTTGGGACAGGGTGGCTACGAGCAGTACTTC. It translates to CASSLGQGGYEQYF. The rearrangement joins TRBV5-5 to TRBJ2-7; 7 bases match TRBD1. CDR1 and CDR2 (germline): SGHKS, YYEKEE (reference sequence). After removal of 0 bases from V and 3 bases from J, the junction contained 3 bases not matched to a gene. CDR3 length equals 14 residues.

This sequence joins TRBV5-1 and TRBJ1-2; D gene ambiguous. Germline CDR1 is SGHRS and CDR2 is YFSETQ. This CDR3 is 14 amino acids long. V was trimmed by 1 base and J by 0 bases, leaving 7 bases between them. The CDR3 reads CASSLTVSNYGYTF. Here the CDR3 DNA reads TGCGCCAGCAGCTTGACAGTTTCTAACTATGGCTACACCTTC.

The CDR3 region is CAWSVTGQLNQPQHF. Here the CDR3 DNA reads TGTGCCTGGAGTGTAACGGGACAGCTAAATCAGCCCCAGCATTTT. The chain employs TRBV30 and TRBJ1-5; TRBD1 aligns across 7 bases. CDR1 and CDR2 (germline): GTSNPN, SVGIG (reference sequence). Trimming cost V 0 bases and J 4 bases; bases outside gene matches: 6. The CDR3 contains 15 residues.

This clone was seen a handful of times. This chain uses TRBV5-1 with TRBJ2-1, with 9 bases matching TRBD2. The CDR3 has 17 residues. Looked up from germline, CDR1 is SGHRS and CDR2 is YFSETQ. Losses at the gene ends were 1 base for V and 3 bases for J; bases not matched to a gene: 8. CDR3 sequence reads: CASSLLLGGGVYNEQFF. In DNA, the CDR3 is TGCGCCAGCAGCTTGCTTCTGGGCGGGGGGGTCTACAATGAGCAGTTCTTC.

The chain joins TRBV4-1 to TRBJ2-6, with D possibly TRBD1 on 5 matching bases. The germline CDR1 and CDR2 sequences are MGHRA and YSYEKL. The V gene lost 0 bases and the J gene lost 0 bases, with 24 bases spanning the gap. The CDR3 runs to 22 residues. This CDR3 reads CASSQELWSGDRSSSGANVLTF. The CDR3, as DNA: TGCGCCAGCAGCCAAGAGCTGTGGTCTGGCGACAGATCAAGCTCTGGGGCCAACGTCCTGACTTTC.

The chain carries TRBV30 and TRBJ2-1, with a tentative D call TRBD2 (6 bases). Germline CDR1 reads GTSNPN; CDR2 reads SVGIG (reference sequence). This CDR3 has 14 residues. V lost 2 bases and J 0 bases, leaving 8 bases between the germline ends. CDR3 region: CAWSSGYSYNEQFF. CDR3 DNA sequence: TGTGCCTGGAGTAGCGGGTACTCCTACAATGAGCAGTTCTTC.

CDR3 nucleotides: TGTGCCAGCAGCCTAAATAATTCACCCCTCCACTTT. Translated, it gives CASSLNNSPLHF. The rearrangement joins TRBV11-2 to TRBJ1-6; D is uncertain. The CDR3 totals 12 residues. With 5 bases removed from V and 5 bases from J, the gap between germline ends came to 4 bases. Per the germline V gene, CDR1 is SGHAT and CDR2 is FQNNGV.

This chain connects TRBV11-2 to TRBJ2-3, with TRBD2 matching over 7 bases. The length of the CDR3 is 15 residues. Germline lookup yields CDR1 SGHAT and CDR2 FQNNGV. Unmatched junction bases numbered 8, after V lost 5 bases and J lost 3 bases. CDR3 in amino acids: CASSLMGGRTDTQYF. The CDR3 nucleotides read TGTGCCAGCAGCCTCATGGGGGGGAGGACAGATACGCAGTATTTT.

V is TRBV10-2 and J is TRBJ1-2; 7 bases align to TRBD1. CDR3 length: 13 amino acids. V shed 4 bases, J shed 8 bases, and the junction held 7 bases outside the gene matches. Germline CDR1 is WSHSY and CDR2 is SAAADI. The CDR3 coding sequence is TGCGCCAGCAGTGGTCAGGGGGAGTACGGCTACACCTTC. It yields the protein CASSGQGEYGYTF.

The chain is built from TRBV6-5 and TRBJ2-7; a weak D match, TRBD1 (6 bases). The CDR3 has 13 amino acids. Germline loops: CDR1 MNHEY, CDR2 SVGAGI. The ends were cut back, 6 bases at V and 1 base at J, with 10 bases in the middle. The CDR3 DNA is TGTGCCAGCAGCCACAGGGAATCCTACGAGCAGTACTTC. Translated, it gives CASSHRESYEQYF.

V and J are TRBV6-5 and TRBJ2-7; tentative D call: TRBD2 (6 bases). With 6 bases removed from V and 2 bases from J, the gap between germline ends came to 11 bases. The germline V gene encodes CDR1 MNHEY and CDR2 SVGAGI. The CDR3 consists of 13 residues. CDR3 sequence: CASRPGLAYEQYF. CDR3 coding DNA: TGTGCCAGCAGACCGGGACTGGCCTACGAGCAGTACTTC.

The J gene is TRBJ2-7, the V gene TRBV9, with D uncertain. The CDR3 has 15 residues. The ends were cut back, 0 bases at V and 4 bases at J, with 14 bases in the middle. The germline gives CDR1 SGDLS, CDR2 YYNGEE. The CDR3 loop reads CASSVAPGRQYEQYF. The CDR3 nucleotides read TGTGCCAGCAGCGTAGCCCCAGGCAGGCAATACGAGCAGTACTTC.

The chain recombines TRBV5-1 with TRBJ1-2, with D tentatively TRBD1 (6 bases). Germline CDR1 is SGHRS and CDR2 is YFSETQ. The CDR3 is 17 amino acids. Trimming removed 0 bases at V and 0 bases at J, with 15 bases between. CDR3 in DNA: TGCGCCAGCAGCTTGGGACAGGACCGTCAAGCTAACTATGGCTACACCTTC. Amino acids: CASSLGQDRQANYGYTF. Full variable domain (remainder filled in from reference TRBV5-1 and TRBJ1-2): KAGVTQTPRYLIKTRGQQVTLSCSPISGHRSVSWYQQTPGQGLQFLFEYFSETQRNKGNFPGRFSGRQFSNSRSEMNVSTLELGDSALYLCASSLGQDRQANYGYTFGSGTRLTVV.

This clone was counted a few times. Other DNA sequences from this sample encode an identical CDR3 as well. CDR3 in amino acids: CASSETRGDYGYTF. The CDR3 DNA reads TGTGCCAGCAGTGAAACCAGGGGGGACTATGGCTACACCTTC. The chain carries TRBV6-1 and TRBJ1-2, with TRBD1 identical over 7 bases. The CDR3 length is 14 residues. Unmatched junction bases numbered 3, after V lost 2 bases and J lost 3 bases. Germline V gene sequence: CDR1 MNHNS, CDR2 SASEGT.

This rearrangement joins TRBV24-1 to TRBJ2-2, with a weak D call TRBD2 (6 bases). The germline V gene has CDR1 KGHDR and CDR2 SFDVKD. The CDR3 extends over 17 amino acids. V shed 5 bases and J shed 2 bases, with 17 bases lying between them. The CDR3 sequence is CATSALVGGGNTGELFF. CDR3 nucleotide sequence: TGTGCCACCAGTGCGTTAGTCGGGGGTGGCAACACCGGGGAGCTGTTTTTT.

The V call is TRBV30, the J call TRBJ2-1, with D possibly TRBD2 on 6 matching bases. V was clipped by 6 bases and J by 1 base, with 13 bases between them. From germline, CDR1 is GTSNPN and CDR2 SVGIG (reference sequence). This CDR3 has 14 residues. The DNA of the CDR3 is TGTGCCTGTGGAGGGCTCAGTTCCTACAATGAGCAGTTCTTC. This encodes CACGGLSSYNEQFF.

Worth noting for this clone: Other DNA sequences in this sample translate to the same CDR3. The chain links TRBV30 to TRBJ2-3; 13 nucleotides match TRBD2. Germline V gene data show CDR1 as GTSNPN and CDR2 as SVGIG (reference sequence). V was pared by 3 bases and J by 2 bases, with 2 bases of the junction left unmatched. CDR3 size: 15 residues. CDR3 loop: CAWSGLAGVTDTQYF. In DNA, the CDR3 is TGTGCCTGGAGCGGACTAGCGGGAGTCACAGATACGCAGTATTTT.

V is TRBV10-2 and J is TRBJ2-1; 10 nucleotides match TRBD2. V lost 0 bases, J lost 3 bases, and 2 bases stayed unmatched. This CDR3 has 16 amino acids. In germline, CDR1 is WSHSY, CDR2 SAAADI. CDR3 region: CASSESRTSGYNEQFF. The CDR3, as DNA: TGCGCCAGCAGTGAGTCGAGGACTAGCGGCTACAATGAGCAGTTCTTC.

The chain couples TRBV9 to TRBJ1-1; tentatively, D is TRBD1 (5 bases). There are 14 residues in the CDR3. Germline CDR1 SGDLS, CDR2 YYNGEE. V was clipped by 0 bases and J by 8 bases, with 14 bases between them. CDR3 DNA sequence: TGTGCCAGCAGCGTAGGGGGAAGTGACAGCGAAGCTTTCTTT. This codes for CASSVGGSDSEAFF.

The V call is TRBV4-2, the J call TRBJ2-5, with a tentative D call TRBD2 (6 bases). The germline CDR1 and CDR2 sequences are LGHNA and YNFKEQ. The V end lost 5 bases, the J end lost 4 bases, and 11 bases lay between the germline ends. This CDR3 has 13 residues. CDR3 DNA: TGTGCCAGCAGCGAGGAGGAGGGAGAGACCCAGTACTTC. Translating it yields CASSEEEGETQYF.

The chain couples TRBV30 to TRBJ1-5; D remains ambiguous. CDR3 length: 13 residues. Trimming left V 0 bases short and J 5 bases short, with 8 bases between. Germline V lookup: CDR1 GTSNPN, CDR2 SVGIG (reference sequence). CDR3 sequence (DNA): TGTGCCTGGAGTGTACGGGGTGATCAGCCCCAGCATTTT. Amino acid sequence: CAWSVRGDQPQHF.

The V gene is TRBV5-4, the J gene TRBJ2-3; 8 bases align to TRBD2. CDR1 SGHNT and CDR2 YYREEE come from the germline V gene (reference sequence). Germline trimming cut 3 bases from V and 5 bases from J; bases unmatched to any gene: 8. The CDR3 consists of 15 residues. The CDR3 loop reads CASSWGLVGKDTQYF. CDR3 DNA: TGTGCCAGCAGCTGGGGACTAGTGGGTAAAGATACGCAGTATTTT.